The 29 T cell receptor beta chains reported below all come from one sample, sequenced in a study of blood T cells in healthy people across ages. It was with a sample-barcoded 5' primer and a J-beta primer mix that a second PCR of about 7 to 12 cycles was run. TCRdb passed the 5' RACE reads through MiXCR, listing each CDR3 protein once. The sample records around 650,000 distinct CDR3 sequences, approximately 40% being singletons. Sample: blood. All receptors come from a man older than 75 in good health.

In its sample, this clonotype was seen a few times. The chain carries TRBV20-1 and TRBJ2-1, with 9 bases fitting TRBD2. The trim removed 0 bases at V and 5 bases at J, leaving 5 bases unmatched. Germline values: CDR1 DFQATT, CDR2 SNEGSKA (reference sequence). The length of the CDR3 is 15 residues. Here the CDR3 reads CSARELAGLHNEQFF. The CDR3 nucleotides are TGCAGTGCTAGAGAACTAGCGGGCCTCCACAATGAGCAGTTCTTC.

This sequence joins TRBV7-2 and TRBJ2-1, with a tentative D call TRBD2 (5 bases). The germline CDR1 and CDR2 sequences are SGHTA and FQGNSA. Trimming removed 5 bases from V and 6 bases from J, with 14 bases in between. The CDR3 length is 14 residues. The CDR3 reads CASSPTTRSNEQFF. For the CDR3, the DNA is TGTGCCAGCAGCCCAACTACTAGATCCAATGAGCAGTTCTTC.

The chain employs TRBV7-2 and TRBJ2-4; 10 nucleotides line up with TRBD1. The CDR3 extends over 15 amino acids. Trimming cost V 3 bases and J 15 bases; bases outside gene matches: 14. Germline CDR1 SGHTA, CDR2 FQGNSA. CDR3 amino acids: CASSLATGGYDERYF. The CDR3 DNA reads TGTGCCAGCAGCTTGGCGACAGGGGGCTATGACGAGCGGTACTTC.

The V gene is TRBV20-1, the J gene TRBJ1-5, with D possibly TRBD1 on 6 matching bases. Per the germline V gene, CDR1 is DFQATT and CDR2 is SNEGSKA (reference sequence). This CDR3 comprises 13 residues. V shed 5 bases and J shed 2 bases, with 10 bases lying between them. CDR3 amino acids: CSAQGIGNQPQHF. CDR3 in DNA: TGCAGTGCTCAGGGGATAGGCAATCAGCCCCAGCATTTT.

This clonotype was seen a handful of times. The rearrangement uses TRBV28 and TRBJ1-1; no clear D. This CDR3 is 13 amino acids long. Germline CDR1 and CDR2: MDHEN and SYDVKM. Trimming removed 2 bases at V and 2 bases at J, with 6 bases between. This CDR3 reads CASSLNANTEAFF. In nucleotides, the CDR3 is TGTGCCAGCAGTTTAAACGCCAACACTGAAGCTTTCTTT.

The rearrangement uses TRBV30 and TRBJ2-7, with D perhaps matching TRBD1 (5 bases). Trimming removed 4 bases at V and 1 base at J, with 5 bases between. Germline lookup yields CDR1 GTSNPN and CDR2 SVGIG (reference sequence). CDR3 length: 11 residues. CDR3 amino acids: CAWTGSYEQYF. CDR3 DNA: TGTGCCTGGACAGGGTCCTACGAGCAGTACTTC.

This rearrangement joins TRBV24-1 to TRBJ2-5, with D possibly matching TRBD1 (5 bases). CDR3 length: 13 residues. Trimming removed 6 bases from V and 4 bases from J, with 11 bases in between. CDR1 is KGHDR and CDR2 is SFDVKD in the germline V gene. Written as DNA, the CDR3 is TGTGCCACCAGTAAGGGGCGCATAGAGACCCAGTACTTC. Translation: CATSKGRIETQYF.

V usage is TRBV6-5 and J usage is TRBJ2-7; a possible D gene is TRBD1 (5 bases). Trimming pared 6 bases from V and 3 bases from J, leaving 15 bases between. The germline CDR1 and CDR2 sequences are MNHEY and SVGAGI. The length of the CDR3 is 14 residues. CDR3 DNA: TGTGCCAGCAGGGAAGGACAAGCTGTCTACGAGCAGTACTTC. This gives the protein CASREGQAVYEQYF.

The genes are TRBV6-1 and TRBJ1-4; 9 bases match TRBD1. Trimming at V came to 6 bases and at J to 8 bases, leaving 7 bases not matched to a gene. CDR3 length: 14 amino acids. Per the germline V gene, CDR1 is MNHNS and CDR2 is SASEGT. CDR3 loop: CASSEQGAPEKLFF. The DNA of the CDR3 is TGTGCCAGCAGCGAACAGGGGGCCCCCGAAAAACTGTTTTTT.

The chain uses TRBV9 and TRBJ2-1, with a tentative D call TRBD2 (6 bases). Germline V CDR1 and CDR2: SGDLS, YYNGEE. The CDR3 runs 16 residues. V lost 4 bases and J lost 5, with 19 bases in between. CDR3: CASSRTTGTDNNEQFF. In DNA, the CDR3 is TGTGCCAGCAGCCGAACCACCGGGACTGATAACAATGAGCAGTTCTTC.

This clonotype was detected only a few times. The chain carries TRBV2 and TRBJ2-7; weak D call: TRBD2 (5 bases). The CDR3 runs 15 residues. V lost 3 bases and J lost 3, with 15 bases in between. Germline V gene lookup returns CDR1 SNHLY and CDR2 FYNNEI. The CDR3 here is CASSDILPGDYEQYF. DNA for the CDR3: TGTGCCAGCAGTGACATCCTCCCCGGGGACTACGAGCAGTACTTC.

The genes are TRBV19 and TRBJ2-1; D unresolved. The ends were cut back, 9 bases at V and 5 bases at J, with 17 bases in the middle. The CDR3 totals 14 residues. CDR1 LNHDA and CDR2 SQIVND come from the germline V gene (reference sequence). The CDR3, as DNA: TGTGCCAGCAGTCGAAACGGGCTAGACAATGAGCAGTTCTTC. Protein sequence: CASSRNGLDNEQFF.

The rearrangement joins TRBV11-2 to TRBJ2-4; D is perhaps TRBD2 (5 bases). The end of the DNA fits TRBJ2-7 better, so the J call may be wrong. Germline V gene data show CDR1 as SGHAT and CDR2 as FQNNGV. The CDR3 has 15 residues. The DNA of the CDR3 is TGTGCCAGCAGCTTTAACAGCGGCACGGGCTACGAGCAGTACTTC. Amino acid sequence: CASSFNSGTGYEQYF.

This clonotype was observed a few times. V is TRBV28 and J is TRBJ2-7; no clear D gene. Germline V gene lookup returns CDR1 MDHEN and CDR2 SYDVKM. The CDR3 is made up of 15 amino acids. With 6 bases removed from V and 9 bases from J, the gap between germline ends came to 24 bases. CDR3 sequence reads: CASRKGAILLRAQYF. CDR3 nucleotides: TGTGCCAGCAGGAAAGGAGCCATTCTCCTACGAGCGCAGTACTTC.

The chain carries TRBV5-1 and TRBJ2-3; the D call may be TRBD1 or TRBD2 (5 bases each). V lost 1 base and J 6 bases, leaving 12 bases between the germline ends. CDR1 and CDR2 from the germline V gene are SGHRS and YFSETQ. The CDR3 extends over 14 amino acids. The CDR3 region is CASSLRQGDDTQYF. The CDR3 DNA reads TGCGCCAGCAGCTTGAGGCAAGGGGACGATACGCAGTATTTT.

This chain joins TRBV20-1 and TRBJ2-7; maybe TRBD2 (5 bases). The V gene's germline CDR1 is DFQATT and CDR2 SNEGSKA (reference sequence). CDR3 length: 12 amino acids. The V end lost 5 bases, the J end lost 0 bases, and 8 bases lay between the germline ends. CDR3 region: CSAPRDSYEQYF. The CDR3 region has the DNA TGCAGTGCTCCCCGGGACTCCTACGAGCAGTACTTC.

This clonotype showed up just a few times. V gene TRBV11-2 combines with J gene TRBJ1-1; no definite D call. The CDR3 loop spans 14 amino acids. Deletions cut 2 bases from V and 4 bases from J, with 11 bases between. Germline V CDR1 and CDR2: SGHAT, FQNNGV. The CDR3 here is CASSLRLGATEAFF. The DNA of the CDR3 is TGTGCCAGCAGCTTAAGGCTGGGAGCCACTGAAGCTTTCTTT. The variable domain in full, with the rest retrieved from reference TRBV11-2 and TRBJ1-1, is EAGVAQSPRYKIIEKRQSVAFWCNPISGHATLYWYQQILGQGPKLLIQFQNNGVVDDSQLPKDRFSAERLKGVDSTLKIQPAKLEDSAVYLCASSLRLGATEAFFGQGTRLTVV.

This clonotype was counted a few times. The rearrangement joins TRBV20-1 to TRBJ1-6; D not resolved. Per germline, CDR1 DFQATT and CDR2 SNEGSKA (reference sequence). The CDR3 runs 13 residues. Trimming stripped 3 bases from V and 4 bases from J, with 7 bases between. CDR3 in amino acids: CSASTGYNSPLHF. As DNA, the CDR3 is TGCAGTGCTAGTACCGGGTATAATTCACCCCTCCACTTT.

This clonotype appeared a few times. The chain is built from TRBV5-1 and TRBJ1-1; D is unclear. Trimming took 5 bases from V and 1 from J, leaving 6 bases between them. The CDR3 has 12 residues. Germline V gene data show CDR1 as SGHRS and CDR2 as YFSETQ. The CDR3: CASRKGNTEAFF. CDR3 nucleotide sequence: TGCGCCAGCAGAAAGGGGAACACTGAAGCTTTCTTT.

CDR3 region: CASSPPGTRAGEQFF. The CDR3 nucleotides are TGTGCCAGCAGCCCACCGGGGACTAGAGCCGGTGAGCAGTTCTTC. The chain combines TRBV7-2 with TRBJ2-1; 8 bases are shared with TRBD2. Germline V lookup: CDR1 SGHTA, CDR2 FQGNSA. CDR3 length: 15 amino acids. V gave up 5 bases and J gave up 9 bases; unmatched junction bases: 12. The full variable domain, with the rest looked up from reference TRBV7-2 and TRBJ2-1, is GAGVSQSPSNKVTEKGKDVELRCDPISGHTALYWYRQSLGQGLEFLIYFQGNSAPDKSGLPSDRFSAERTGGSVSTLTIQRTQQEDSAVYLCASSPPGTRAGEQFFGPGTRLTVL.

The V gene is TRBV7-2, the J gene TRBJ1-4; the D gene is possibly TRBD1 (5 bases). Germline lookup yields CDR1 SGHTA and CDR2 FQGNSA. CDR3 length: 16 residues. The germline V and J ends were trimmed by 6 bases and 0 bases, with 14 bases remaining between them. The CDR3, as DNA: TGTGCCAGCAGTAATTTGCAGGGCTCAACTAATGAAAAACTGTTTTTT. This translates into CASSNLQGSTNEKLFF. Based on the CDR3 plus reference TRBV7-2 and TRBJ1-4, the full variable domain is GAGVSQSPSNKVTEKGKDVELRCDPISGHTALYWYRQSLGQGLEFLIYFQGNSAPDKSGLPSDRFSAERTGGSVSTLTIQRTQQEDSAVYLCASSNLQGSTNEKLFFGSGTQLSVL.

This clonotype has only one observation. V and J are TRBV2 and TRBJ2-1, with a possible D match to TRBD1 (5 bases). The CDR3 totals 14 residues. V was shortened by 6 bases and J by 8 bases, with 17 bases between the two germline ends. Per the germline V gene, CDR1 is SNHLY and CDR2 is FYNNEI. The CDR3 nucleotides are TGTGCCAGCAGGAAGGCGGACAATTCCCATGAGCAGTTCTTC. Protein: CASRKADNSHEQFF.

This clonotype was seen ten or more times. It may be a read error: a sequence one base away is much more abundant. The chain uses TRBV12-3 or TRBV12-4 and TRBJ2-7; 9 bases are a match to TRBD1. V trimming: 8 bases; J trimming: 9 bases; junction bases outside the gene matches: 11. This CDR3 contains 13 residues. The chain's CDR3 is CASGSDRGPWQYF. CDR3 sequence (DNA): TGTGCCAGCGGTTCGGACAGGGGACCGTGGCAGTACTTC.

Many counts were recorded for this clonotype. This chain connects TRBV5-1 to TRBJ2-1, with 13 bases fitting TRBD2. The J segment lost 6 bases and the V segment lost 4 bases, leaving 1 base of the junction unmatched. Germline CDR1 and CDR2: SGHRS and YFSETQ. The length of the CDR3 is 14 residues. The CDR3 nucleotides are TGCGCCAGCAGCAGGACTAGCGGGAGCAATGAGCAGTTCTTC. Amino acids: CASSRTSGSNEQFF.

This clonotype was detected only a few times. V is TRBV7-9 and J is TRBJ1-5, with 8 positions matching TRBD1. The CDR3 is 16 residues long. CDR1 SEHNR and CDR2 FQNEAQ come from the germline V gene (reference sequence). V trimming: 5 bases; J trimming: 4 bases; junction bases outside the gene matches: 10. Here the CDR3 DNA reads TGTGCCAGCAGCAAGCGGACAGGGAGTTGGAATCAGCCCCAGCATTTT. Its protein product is CASSKRTGSWNQPQHF.

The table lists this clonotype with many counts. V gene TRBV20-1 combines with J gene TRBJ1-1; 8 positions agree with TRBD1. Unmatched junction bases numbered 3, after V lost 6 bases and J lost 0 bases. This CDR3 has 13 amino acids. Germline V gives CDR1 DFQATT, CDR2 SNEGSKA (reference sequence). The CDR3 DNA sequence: TGCAGTGCCCGGGACAGGATGAACACTGAAGCTTTCTTT. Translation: CSARDRMNTEAFF.

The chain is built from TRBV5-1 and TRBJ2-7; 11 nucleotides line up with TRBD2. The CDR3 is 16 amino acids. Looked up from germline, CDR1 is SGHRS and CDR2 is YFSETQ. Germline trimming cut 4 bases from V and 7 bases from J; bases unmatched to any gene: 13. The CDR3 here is CASSAGTSGNYNEQYF. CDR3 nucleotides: TGCGCCAGCAGCGCCGGGACTAGCGGTAACTACAATGAGCAGTACTTC. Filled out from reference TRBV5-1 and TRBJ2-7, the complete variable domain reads KAGVTQTPRYLIKTRGQQVTLSCSPISGHRSVSWYQQTPGQGLQFLFEYFSETQRNKGNFPGRFSGRQFSNSRSEMNVSTLELGDSALYLCASSAGTSGNYNEQYFGPGTRLTVT.

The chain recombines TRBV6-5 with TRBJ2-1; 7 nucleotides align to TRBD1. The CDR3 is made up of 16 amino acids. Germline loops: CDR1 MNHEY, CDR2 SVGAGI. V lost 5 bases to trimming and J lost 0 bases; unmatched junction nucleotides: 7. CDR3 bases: TGTGCCAGCAGTAGAGGGACAGTCCACTCCTACAATGAGCAGTTCTTC. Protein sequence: CASSRGTVHSYNEQFF.

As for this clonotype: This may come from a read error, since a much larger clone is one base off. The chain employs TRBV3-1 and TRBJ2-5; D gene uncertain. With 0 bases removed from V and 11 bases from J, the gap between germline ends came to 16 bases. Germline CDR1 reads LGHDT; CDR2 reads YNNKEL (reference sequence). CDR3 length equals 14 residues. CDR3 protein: CASSQDGSINEQYF. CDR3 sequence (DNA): TGTGCCAGCAGCCAAGATGGCAGTATCAATGAGCAGTACTTC.